Shown below are 5 T cell receptor beta chains from a single sample sequenced in a study of T cell clonality in common variable immunodeficiency. Clones were read by immunoSEQ multiplex PCR, and TCRdb kept only the in-frame ones, dropping some. The sample shows 40,000 to 65,000 clones, none of them appearing just once. The sample consisted of peripheral blood mononuclear cells. The receptors were gathered from a person aged 18 to 75 in good health.

The sample holds many counts of this clone. The DNA ends 3 residues before the CDR3 does, and the rest of the CDR3 is filled in from the germline J gene. This sequence joins TRBV20-1 and TRBJ1-2; D is unresolved. The ends were cut back, 5 bases at V and 5 bases at J, with 15 bases in the middle. This CDR3 comprises 13 residues. Germline CDR1 and CDR2: DFQATT and SNEGSKA (reference sequence). The CDR3 region is CSAPPDQGYGYTF. Partial CDR3 DNA: TGCAGTGCTCCCCCCGACCAAGGGTATGGC.

This clone was observed at least ten times. The DNA ends 3 residues before the CDR3 does, and the rest of the CDR3 is filled in from the germline J gene. This sequence joins TRBV5-6 and TRBJ2-3, with TRBD2 identical over 8 bases. The V gene's germline CDR1 is SGHDT and CDR2 YYEEEE. The CDR3 is 15 amino acids. V gave up 1 base and J gave up 5 bases; unmatched junction bases: 6. This chain's CDR3 is CASSLLVAGRDTQYF. CDR3 bases read: TGTGCCAGCAGCTTGTTAGTAGCGGGACGAGATACG. Using reference TRBV5-6 and TRBJ2-3 for the parts outside the CDR3, the full variable domain is DAGVTQSPTHLIKTRGQQVTLRCSPKSGHDTVSWYQQALGQGPQFIFQYYEEEERQRGNFPDRFSGHQFPNYSSELNVNALLLGDSALYLCASSLLVAGRDTQYFGPGTRLTVL.

This clone has at least ten counts. The sequenced fragment ends 3 residues before the CDR3 boundary, so the rest is inferred from the germline J gene. This chain uses TRBV12-3 or TRBV12-4 with TRBJ2-3; tentatively, D is TRBD2 (6 bases). The CDR3 contains 15 residues. CDR3 bases read: TGTGCCAGCAGTTTGACCCCAATGGGGGGTGAGACG. Its protein product is CASSLTPMGGET. The whole CDR3 sequence is CASSLTPMGGETQYF.

This clone was recorded many times. With the read ending 3 residues before the CDR3 end, the germline J gene is used to fill in that end. The chain recombines TRBV29-1 with TRBJ2-3; 7 bases are shared with TRBD2. V dropped 6 bases and J dropped 2; count of bases not matched to a gene: 5. The length of the CDR3 is 13 residues. Looked up from germline, CDR1 is SQVTM and CDR2 is ANQGSEA. The CDR3 DNA, read in part, is TGCAGCGTCCCGGGACTACCCACAGATACG. Translation gives CSVPGLPTDT. The full CDR3 protein is CSVPGLPTDTQYF.

This clone was recorded many times. The read halts 3 residues ahead of the CDR3 end, with the missing end drawn from the germline J gene. The V and J genes are TRBV5-4 and TRBJ1-2, with 7 bases matching TRBD1. Looked up from germline, CDR1 is SGHNT and CDR2 is YYREEE (reference sequence). Trimming at V came to 0 bases and at J to 3 bases, leaving 8 bases not matched to a gene. This CDR3 is 16 amino acids long. CDR3 DNA, as far as it was read: TGTGCCAGCAGCTTGGGAAGGGGGCCGTACTACTATGGC. Protein product: CASSLGRGPYYYG. The entire CDR3 sequence reads CASSLGRGPYYYGYTF.